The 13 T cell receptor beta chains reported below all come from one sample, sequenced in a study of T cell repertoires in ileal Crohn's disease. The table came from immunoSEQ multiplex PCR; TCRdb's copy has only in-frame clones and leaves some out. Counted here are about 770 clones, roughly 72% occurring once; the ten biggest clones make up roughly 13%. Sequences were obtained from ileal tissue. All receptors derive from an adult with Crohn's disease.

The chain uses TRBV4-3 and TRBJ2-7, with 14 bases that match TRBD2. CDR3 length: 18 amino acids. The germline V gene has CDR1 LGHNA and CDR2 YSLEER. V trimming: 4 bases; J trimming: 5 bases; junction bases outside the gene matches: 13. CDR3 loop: CASSPQRGLAGGRDEQYF. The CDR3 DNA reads TGCGCCAGCAGCCCACAACGAGGACTAGCGGGGGGTCGGGACGAGCAGTACTTC.

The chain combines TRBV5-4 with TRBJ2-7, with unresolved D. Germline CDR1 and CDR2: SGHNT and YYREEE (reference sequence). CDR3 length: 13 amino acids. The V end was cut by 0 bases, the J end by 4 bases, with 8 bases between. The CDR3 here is CASSLDSWYEQYF. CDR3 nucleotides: TGTGCCAGCAGCTTGGACAGTTGGTACGAGCAGTACTTC.

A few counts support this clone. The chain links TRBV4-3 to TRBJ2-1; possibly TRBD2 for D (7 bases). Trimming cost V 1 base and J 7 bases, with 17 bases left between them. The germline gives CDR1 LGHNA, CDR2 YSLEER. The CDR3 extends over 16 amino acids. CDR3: CASSQGGGEGGNEQFF. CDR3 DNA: TGCGCCAGCAGCCAAGGAGGGGGGGAGGGAGGAAATGAGCAGTTCTTC.

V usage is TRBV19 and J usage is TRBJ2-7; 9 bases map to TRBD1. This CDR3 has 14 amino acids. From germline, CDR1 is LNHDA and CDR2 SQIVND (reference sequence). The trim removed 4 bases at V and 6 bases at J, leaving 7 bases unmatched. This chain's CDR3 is CASSTQGAGTEQYF. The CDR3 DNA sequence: TGTGCCAGTAGTACACAGGGGGCTGGTACCGAGCAGTACTTC. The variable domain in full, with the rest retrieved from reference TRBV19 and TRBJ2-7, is DGGITQSPKYLFRKEGQNVTLSCEQNLNHDAMYWYRQDPGQGLRLIYYSQIVNDFQKGDIAEGYSVSREKKESFPLTVTSAQKNPTAFYLCASSTQGAGTEQYFGPGTRLTVT.

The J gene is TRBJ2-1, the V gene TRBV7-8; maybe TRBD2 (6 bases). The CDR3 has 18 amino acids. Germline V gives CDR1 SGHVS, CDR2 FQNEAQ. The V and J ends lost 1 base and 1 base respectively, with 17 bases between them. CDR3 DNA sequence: TGTGCCAGCAGCTTAGAGAGTGCGCTAGCGTCTTCCTACAATGAGCAGTTCTTC. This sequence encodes CASSLESALASSYNEQFF.

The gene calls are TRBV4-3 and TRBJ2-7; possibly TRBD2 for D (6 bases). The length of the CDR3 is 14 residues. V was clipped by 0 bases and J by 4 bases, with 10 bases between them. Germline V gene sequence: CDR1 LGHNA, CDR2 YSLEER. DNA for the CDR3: TGCGCCAGCAGCCAAGATGCAGGGAGGTACGAGCAGTACTTC. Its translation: CASSQDAGRYEQYF.

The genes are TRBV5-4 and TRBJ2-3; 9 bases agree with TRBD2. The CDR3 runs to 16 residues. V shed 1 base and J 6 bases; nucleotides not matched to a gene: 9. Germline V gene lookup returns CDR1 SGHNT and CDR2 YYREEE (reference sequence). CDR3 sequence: CASSLRGRAGGDTQYF. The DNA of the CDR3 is TGTGCCAGCAGCTTGCGCGGGAGGGCCGGGGGGGATACGCAGTATTTT.

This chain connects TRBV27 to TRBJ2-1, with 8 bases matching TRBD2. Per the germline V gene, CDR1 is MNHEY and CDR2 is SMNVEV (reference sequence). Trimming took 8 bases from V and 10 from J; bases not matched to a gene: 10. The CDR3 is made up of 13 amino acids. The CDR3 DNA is TGTGCCAGCGCGGGAGGCTCCGGTGGGGAGCAGTTCTTC. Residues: CASAGGSGGEQFF.

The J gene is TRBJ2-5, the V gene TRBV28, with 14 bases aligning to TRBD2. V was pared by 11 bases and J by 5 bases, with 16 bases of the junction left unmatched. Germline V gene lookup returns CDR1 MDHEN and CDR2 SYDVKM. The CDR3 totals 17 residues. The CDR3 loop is CAATSGRAGRSEETQYF. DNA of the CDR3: TGTGCCGCGACTAGCGGGAGGGCCGGCAGGTCCGAGGAGACCCAGTACTTC.

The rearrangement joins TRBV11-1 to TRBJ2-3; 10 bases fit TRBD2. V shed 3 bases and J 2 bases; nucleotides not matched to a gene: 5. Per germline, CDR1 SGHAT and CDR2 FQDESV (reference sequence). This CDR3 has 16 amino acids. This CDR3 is CASSFLGLAVTDTQYF. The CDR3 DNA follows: TGTGCCAGCAGCTTCCTTGGACTAGCGGTCACAGATACGCAGTATTTT. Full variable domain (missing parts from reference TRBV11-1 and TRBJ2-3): EAEVAQSPRYKITEKSQAVAFWCDPISGHATLYWYRQILGQGPELLVQFQDESVVDDSQLPKDRFSAERLKGVDSTLKIQPAELGDSAMYLCASSFLGLAVTDTQYFGPGTRLTVL.

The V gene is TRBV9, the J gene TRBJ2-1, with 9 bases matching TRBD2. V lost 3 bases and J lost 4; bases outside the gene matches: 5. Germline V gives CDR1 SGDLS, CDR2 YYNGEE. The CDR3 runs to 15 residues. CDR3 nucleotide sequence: TGTGCCAGCAGCGCCAGCGGGGGGCAATACAATGAGCAGTTCTTC. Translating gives CASSASGGQYNEQFF.

The CDR3 nucleotides are TGTGCCTGGTCCTTCGTGGGGCGCGAGCAGTACTTC. Residues: CAWSFVGREQYF. The chain links TRBV30 to TRBJ2-7; D might be TRBD1 (5 bases). The ends were cut back, 5 bases at V and 6 bases at J, with 14 bases in the middle. The CDR3 is 12 residues long. In germline, CDR1 is GTSNPN, CDR2 SVGIG (reference sequence). Looking up the rest from reference TRBV30 and TRBJ2-7 gives the full variable domain: SQTIHQWPATLVQPVGSPLSLECTVEGTSNPNLYWYRQAAGRGLQLLFYSVGIGQISSEVPQNLSASRPQDRQFILSSKKLLLSDSGFYLCAWSFVGREQYFGPGTRLTVT.

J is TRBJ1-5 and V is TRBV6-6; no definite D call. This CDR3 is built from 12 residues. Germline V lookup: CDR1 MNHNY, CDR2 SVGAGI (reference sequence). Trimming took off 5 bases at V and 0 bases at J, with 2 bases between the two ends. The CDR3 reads CASSLSNQPQHF. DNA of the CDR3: TGTGCCAGCAGTCTTAGCAATCAGCCCCAGCATTTT.